Following are 5 T cell receptor beta chains from one sample sequenced in a study of shared clonotypes between healthy human individuals. Data came from immunoSEQ multiplex PCR; TCRdb stores just in-frame clones and leaves some out. The data contain a few million clones, around 94% of them singletons. Source material: naive CD4+ T cells sorted from blood. Subset here: CD45RA+ positively selected. The origin of the receptors is a man aged 18 to 29 in good health.

J is TRBJ1-6 and V is TRBV10-3; TRBD1 is a possible D gene (5 bases). The length of the CDR3 is 14 residues. Between the trimmed V and J ends, which lost 6 bases and 11 bases, there was a span of 17 bases. Per the germline V gene, CDR1 is ENHRY and CDR2 is SYGVKD. This CDR3 reads CAIRAGTGDPPLHF. In DNA form, the CDR3 reads TGTGCCATCAGAGCCGGGACCGGGGATCCACCCCTCCACTTT.

The rearrangement uses TRBV6-6 and TRBJ1-5; 12 nucleotides align to TRBD1. In germline, CDR1 is MNHNY, CDR2 SVGAGI (reference sequence). The CDR3 covers 15 residues. The V segment lost 4 bases and the J segment 6 bases; nucleotides outside the gene matches: 4. CDR3 sequence: CASSSGQGASQPQHF. In nucleotides, the CDR3 is TGTGCCAGCAGTTCGGGACAGGGGGCCAGTCAGCCCCAGCATTTT.

The chain employs TRBV2 and TRBJ2-3, with 10 positions matching TRBD2. J gave up 1 base and V 4 bases, and 5 bases lay outside the gene matches. The CDR3 runs to 16 residues. Germline V gene lookup returns CDR1 SNHLY and CDR2 FYNNEI. This CDR3 is CASSVLAGAGTDTQYF. The DNA for the CDR3 is TGTGCCAGCAGTGTCCTAGCGGGAGCCGGCACAGATACGCAGTATTTT.

On this clone itself: Its ends do not fully match the called genes, so a read error is possible. The same CDR3 can be traced to other DNA sequences in this sample. The V call is TRBV18, the J call TRBJ1-1; no definite D call. Germline CDR1 reads KGHSH; CDR2 reads LQKENI. CDR3 size: 13 residues. For the CDR3, the DNA is TGTGCCAGCTCGCCACCTATGAACACTGAAGCTTTCTTT. Protein sequence: CASSPPMNTEAFF. Supplemented by reference TRBV18 and TRBJ1-1, the full variable domain reads NAGVMQNPRHLVRRRGQEARLRCSPMKGHSHVYWYRQLPEEGLKFMVYLQKENIIDESGMPKERFSAEFPKEGPSILRIQQVVRGDSAAYFCASSPPMNTEAFFGQGTRLTVV.

The chain carries TRBV28 and TRBJ2-5; D is ambiguous. V lost 8 bases and J lost 0, with 7 bases in between. The germline CDR1 and CDR2 sequences are MDHEN and SYDVKM. CDR3 length: 12 residues. CDR3 DNA sequence: TGTGCCAGCGGTTCGTACCAAGAGACCCAGTACTTC. Amino acid sequence: CASGSYQETQYF. The full variable domain, with the rest looked up from reference TRBV28 and TRBJ2-5, is DVKVTQSSRYLVKRTGEKVFLECVQDMDHENMFWYRQDPGLGLRLIYFSYDVKMKEKGDIPEGYSVSREKKERFSLILESASTNQTSMYLCASGSYQETQYFGPGTRLLVL.